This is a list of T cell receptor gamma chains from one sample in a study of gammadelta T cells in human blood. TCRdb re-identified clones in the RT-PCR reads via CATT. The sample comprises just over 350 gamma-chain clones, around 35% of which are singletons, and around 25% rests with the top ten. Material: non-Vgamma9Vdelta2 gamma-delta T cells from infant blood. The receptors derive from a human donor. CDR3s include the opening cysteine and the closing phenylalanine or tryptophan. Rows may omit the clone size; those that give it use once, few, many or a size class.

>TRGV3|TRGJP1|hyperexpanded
TGTGCCACCTGGGACAGGCTCGGGGATACCACTGGTTGGTTCAAGATATTT
CATWDRLGDTTGWFKIF
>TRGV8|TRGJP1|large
TGTGCCACCTGGGTCTTCACTGGTTGGTTCAAGATATTT
CATWVFTGWFKIF
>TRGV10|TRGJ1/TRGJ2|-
TGTGCTGAGTGGGCCCATAAGAAACTCTTT
CAEWAHKKLF
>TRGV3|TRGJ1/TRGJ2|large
TGTGCCACCTGGGACAGGCCCCTCTATTATTATAAGAAACTCTTT
CATWDRPLYYYKKLF
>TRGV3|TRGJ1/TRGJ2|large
TGTGCCACCTGGGACAGATCCTTTTCGAATTATTATAAGAAACTCTTT
CATWDRSFSNYYKKLF
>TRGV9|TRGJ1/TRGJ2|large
TGTGCCTTGTGGGAGGTGCGAGTTTTATGGAATTATTATAAGAAACTCTTT
CALWEVRVLWNYYKKLF
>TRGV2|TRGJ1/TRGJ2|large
TGTGCCACCTGGGACGGGGATTATAAGAAACTCTTT
CATWDGDYKKLF
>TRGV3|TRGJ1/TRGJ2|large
TGTGCCACCTGGGACAGGCTGTCGAATTATTATAAGAAACTCTTT
CATWDRLSNYYKKLF
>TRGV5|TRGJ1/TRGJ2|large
TGTGCCACCTGGGACAGGCCGAGGTATAAGAAACTCTTT
CATWDRPRYKKLF
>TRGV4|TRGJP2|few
TGTGCCACCTGGGATAGCCACATTCCCTATAGTAGTGATTGGATCAAGACGTTT
CATWDSHIPYSSDWIKTF
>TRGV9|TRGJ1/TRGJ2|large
TGTGCCTTGTGGGAGGTGCAGTGGTGGGGTTATAAGAAACTCTTT
CALWEVQWWGYKKLF
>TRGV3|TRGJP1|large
TGTGCCACCTGGGACAGGCTGGGGTTCAAGATATTT
CATWDRLGFKIF
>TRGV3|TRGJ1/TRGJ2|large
TGTGCCACCTGGGAGAGGGGATATTATAAGAAACTCTTT
CATWERGYYKKLF
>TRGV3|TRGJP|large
TGTGCCACCTGGGACAGGCAACAGTTGGGCAAAAAAATCAAGGTATTT
CATWDRQQLGKKIKVF
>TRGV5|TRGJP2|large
TGTGCCACCTGGGACAGGGTGAGTGATTGGATCAAGACGTTT
CATWDRVSDWIKTF
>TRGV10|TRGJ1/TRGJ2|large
TGTGCTGCGTGGGCCCTTAAGAAACTCTTT
CAAWALKKLF
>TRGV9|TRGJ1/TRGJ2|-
TGTGCCTTGTGGGAGTCATCGAATTATTATAAGAAAATCTTT
CALWESSNYYKKIF
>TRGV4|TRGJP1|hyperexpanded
TGTGCCACCTGGGATGGGCCCGGGACCACTGGTTGGTTCAAGATATTT
CATWDGPGTTGWFKIF
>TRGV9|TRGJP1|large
TGTGCCTTGTGGGAGGTGCATAGGGCCACTGGTTGGTTCAAGATATTT
CALWEVHRATGWFKIF
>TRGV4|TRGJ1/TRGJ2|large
TGTGCCACCTGGGATGGGCCGAATTATAAGAAACTCTTT
CATWDGPNYKKLF
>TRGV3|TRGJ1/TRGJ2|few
TGTGCCACCTGGGACATCGCATTTTTT
CATWDIAFF
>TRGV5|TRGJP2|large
TGTGCCACCTGGGACAGGGGTGATTGGATCAAGACGTTT
CATWDRGDWIKTF
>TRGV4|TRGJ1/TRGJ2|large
TGTGCCACCTGGGATGGGCCAAAGTTCTATAAGAAACTCTTT
CATWDGPKFYKKLF
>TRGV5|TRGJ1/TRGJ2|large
TGTGCCACCTGGACACCGGATAAGAAACTCTTT
CATWTPDKKLF
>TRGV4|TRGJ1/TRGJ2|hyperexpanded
TGTGCCACCTGGGATGTGATGTATTATAAGAAACTCTTT
CATWDVMYYKKLF
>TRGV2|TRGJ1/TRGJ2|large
TGTGCCACCTGGGACATTTCGAATTATTATAAGAAACTCTTT
CATWDISNYYKKLF
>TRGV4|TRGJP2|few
TGTGCCACCTGGGATGGGCATTTTAGTAGTGATTGGATCAAGACGTTT
CATWDGHFSSDWIKTF
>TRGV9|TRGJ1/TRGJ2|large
TGTGCCTTGTGGAGGGGGTATTATAAGAAACTCTTT
CALWRGYYKKLF
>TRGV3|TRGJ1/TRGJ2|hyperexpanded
TGTGCCACCTGGGACAGGGTAGTGCGCAAGAAACTCTTT
CATWDRVVRKKLF